The entry below gives a single TCR beta chain sequence along with its context. Its antigen is undetermined. This specimen comes from a study of cytomegalovirus exposure and HLA in healthy donors. Overall study: The study's early data release held around 85 million unique TCRs from HLA-typed donors. Whole-study results and caveats: An assumption of roughly uniform sequencing depth across donors underlay the presence/absence analyses.

Trimming pared 4 bases from V and 6 bases from J, leaving 12 bases between. Germline values: CDR1 MNHEY, CDR2 SVGAGI. The length of the CDR3 is 14 residues. The primer mix had 60 Vbeta and 13 Jbeta primers. Produced via immunoSEQ multiplex PCR; TCRdb's table is partial and in-frame only. The sample has some 130,000 clones, about 74% seen once. The sequencing input was PBMCs. The chain links TRBV6-5 to TRBJ2-2, with no clear D. The receptor was derived from a man aged 25-45 years in good health and CMV-seronegative. CDR3: CASSSHQAPGELFF. CDR3 DNA sequence: TGTGCCAGCAGTTCCCACCAGGCGCCCGGGGAGCTGTTTTTT.